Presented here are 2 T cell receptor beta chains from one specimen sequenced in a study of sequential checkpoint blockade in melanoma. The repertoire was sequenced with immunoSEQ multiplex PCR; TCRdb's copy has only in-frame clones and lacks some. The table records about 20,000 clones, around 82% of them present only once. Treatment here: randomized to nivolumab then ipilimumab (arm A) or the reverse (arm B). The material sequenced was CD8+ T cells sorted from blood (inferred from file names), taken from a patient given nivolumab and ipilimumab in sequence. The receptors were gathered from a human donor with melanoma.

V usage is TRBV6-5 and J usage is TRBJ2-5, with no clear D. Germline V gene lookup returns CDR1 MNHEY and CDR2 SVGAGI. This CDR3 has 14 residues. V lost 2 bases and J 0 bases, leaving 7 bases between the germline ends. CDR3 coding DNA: TGTGCCAGCAGTTACGGGCAGAACCAAGAGACCCAGTACTTC. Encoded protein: CASSYGQNQETQYF.

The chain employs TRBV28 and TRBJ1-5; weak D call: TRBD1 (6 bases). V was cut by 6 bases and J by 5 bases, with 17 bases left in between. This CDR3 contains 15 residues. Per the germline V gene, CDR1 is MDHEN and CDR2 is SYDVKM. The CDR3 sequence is CASRGTTGPHQPQHF. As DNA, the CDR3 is TGTGCCAGCAGGGGTACCACAGGGCCCCATCAGCCCCAGCATTTT. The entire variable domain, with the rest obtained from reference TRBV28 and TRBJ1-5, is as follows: DVKVTQSSRYLVKRTGEKVFLECVQDMDHENMFWYRQDPGLGLRLIYFSYDVKMKEKGDIPEGYSVSREKKERFSLILESASTNQTSMYLCASRGTTGPHQPQHFGDGTRLSIL.